This entry is about one T cell receptor beta chain. The germline V gene has CDR1 PRHDT and CDR2 FYEKMQ (reference sequence). The ends lost 5 bases at V and 7 bases at J; junction bases unmatched: 4. The CDR3 spans 14 residues. This specimen belongs to a study of cytomegalovirus exposure and HLA in healthy donors. Use of 60 Vbeta and 13 Jbeta primers characterized the PCR. Libraries were prepared by immunoSEQ multiplex PCR; TCRdb keeps only in-frame clonotypes and omits some of them. Here the sample spans fewer than 200,000 clones, roughly 82% being singletons. Specimen: PBMCs. The sequence derives from a man aged 50 to 60 in good health and CMV-seropositive. The J gene is TRBJ1-4, the V gene TRBV13, with 10 nucleotides matching TRBD1. The CDR3 protein is CASSDRTGGEKLFF. For the CDR3, the DNA is TGTGCCAGCAGCGACCGGACAGGGGGTGAAAAACTGTTTTTT.